This is a list of T cell receptor beta chains from one sample in a study of CD8 T cells in ankylosing spondylitis. From the 5' RACE reads, TCRdb called clonotypes with MiXCR, one entry per CDR3 protein. The sample has under 150,000 distinct CDR3 sequences; roughly 17% are singletons. The material sequenced was blood, either unsorted or a sorted T cell fraction (not recorded which). The receptors originated from a male donor with ankylosing spondylitis. CDR3s include the opening cysteine and the closing phenylalanine or tryptophan. The D gene is left open where the match is weak. Size is omitted from some rows. Given values are once, few, many or a class for expanded clones.

J gene | clone size | D gene | V gene | CDR3 protein | CDR3 DNA
TRBJ2-3 | . | TRBD2 | TRBV7-9 | CASSLGLAGADTQYF | TGTGCCAGCAGCCTGGGACTAGCGGGAGCAGATACGCAGTATTTT
TRBJ1-1 | few | . | TRBV10-3 | CAISESVTGNTEAFF | TGTGCCATCAGTGAGTCTGTGACAGGGAACACTGAAGCTTTCTTT
TRBJ2-7 | . | . | TRBV27 | CASSLGDNYEQYF | TGTGCCAGCAGTTTAGGGGACAACTACGAGCAGTACTTC
TRBJ2-3 | many | . | TRBV29-1 | CSVGGQSSTDTQYF | TGCAGCGTTGGAGGGCAGTCTAGCACAGATACGCAGTATTTT
TRBJ2-7 | . | TRBD1 | TRBV4-2 | CASSQEAQGRSYEQYF | TGTGCCAGCAGCCAAGAAGCACAGGGGCGATCCTACGAGCAGTACTTC
TRBJ2-1 | few | TRBD2 | TRBV19 | CASSILGLADHGSYNEQFF | TGTGCCAGTAGTATACTGGGGCTAGCGGATCATGGCTCCTACAATGAGCAGTTCTTC
TRBJ2-4 | many | . | TRBV7-9 | CASSLGGLRENIQYF | TGTGCCAGCAGCTTAGGGGGGCTGAGAGAAAACATTCAGTACTTC
TRBJ2-2 | . | TRBD2 | TRBV27 | CASSGLAGVHGELFF | TGTGCCAGCAGTGGGCTAGCGGGAGTCCACGGGGAGCTGTTTTTT
TRBJ2-1 | . | TRBD2 | TRBV28 | CASSFLGTSGTYNEQFF | TGTGCCAGCAGTTTCCTTGGGACTAGCGGGACCTACAATGAGCAGTTCTTC
TRBJ1-5 | once | . | TRBV4-1 | CASSQDWRGSGQPQHF | TGCGCCAGCAGCCAAGATTGGAGGGGGTCGGGTCAGCCCCAGCATTTT
TRBJ2-5 | . | . | TRBV28 | CASSSLAVEGLETQYF | TGTGCCAGCAGTTCCCTTGCGGTCGAGGGGTTGGAGACCCAGTACTTC
TRBJ1-5 | few | . | TRBV4-1 | CASSKTGMGNQPQHF | TGCGCCAGCAGCAAAACAGGGATGGGCAATCAGCCCCAGCATTTT
TRBJ2-1 | . | TRBD2 | TRBV27 | CASSPRLAGNEQFF | TGTGCCAGCAGCCCTAGGCTAGCGGGCAATGAGCAGTTCTTC
TRBJ2-5 | few | . | TRBV10-3 | CAISELDIPNQETQYF | TGTGCCATCAGTGAGTTGGACATACCCAACCAAGAGACCCAGTACTTC
TRBJ2-4 | . | TRBD2 | TRBV27 | CASTGTHSGNKNIQYF | TGTGCCAGCACTGGGACCCATAGCGGGAACAAAAACATTCAGTACTTC
TRBJ2-7 | . | TRBD2 | TRBV24-1 | CATASGTSGYEQYF | TGTGCCACCGCGTCCGGGACTAGTGGGTACGAGCAGTACTTC
TRBJ1-2 | . | . | TRBV28 | CASSLYTGGRAEVLGYTF | TGTGCCAGCAGTTTATATACCGGGGGCAGGGCGGAGGTACTTGGCTACACCTTC
TRBJ2-1 | few | . | TRBV7-9 | CASSYGLSPGEQFF | TGTGCCAGCAGCTATGGACTGTCTCCAGGTGAGCAGTTCTTC
TRBJ2-1 | . | TRBD1 | TRBV4-1 | CASSQSWAGGHEQFF | TGCGCCAGCAGCCAAAGCTGGGCAGGGGGCCATGAGCAGTTCTTC
TRBJ2-7 | . | TRBD2 | TRBV6-2/TRBV6-3 | CASKKAGAGYEQYF | TGTGCCAGCAAAAAAGCGGGAGCGGGCTACGAGCAGTACTTC
TRBJ1-1 | few | . | TRBV5-5 | CASFSGQTEAFF | TGTGCCAGCTTCTCCGGACAAACTGAAGCTTTCTTT
TRBJ2-4 | many | . | TRBV11-2 | CASSLEGSGVFIQYF | TGTGCCAGCAGCTTAGAAGGATCGGGGGTTTTCATTCAGTACTTC
TRBJ2-7 | . | TRBD1 | TRBV4-3 | CASSQGTGGGYEQYF | TGCGCCAGCAGCCAGGGGACAGGGGGGGGCTACGAGCAGTACTTC
TRBJ2-1 | . | TRBD2 | TRBV12-3/TRBV12-4 | CASSLWVAGDNEQFF | TGTGCCAGCAGTTTATGGGTAGCGGGGGACAATGAGCAGTTCTTC
TRBJ2-7 | many | . | TRBV4-2 | CASSQDLEVYEQYF | TGTGCCAGCAGCCAAGATCTAGAAGTCTACGAGCAGTACTTC
TRBJ1-3 | few | TRBD1 | TRBV10-3 | CAISGTGGMNTIYF | TGTGCCATCAGTGGTACAGGGGGCATGAACACCATATATTTT
TRBJ2-7 | few | . | TRBV2 | CASSPRGKTYEQYF | TGTGCCAGCAGTCCCAGGGGAAAGACCTACGAGCAGTACTTC
TRBJ2-1 | . | . | TRBV11-1 | CASSWSKGYNEQFF | TGTGCCAGCAGCTGGTCTAAGGGTTACAATGAGCAGTTCTTC
TRBJ2-1 | few | TRBD2 | TRBV24-1 | CATSDLAGVPTNEQFF | TGTGCCACCAGTGATTTGGCGGGAGTACCGACCAATGAGCAGTTCTTC
TRBJ1-1 | many | . | TRBV27 | CASSWGLNTEAFF | TGTGCCAGCAGTTGGGGTTTGAACACTGAAGCTTTCTTT
TRBJ1-4 | . | . | TRBV7-9 | CASSRLWGSNEKLFF | TGTGCCAGCAGCCGCTTGTGGGGTTCTAATGAAAAACTGTTTTTT
TRBJ2-7 | . | . | TRBV4-1 | CASSQDPGGYEQYF | TGCGCCAGCAGCCAAGATCCCGGGGGCTACGAGCAGTACTTC
TRBJ1-1 | . | . | TRBV4-3 | CASSQSRAWGTEAFF | TGCGCCAGCAGCCAATCCAGGGCTTGGGGCACTGAAGCTTTCTTT
TRBJ2-7 | . | . | TRBV2 | CASSDEDRVYEQYF | TGTGCCAGCAGTGATGAGGATCGGGTCTACGAGCAGTACTTC
TRBJ1-2 | . | . | TRBV4-3 | CASSQGVMDYGYTF | TGCGCCAGCAGCCAAGGCGTCATGGACTATGGCTACACCTTC
TRBJ2-6 | . | . | TRBV12-3/TRBV12-4 | CASSLFLGREGTGANVLTF | TGTGCCAGCAGTTTATTCCTTGGACGGGAAGGGACAGGGGCCAACGTCCTGACTTTC
TRBJ2-1 | few | . | TRBV12-3/TRBV12-4 | CASSYANEQFF | TGTGCCAGCAGTTATGCCAATGAGCAGTTCTTC
TRBJ2-1 | . | . | TRBV25-1 | CASTYYNEQFF | TGTGCCAGCACCTACTACAATGAGCAGTTCTTC
TRBJ2-5 | few | TRBD2 | TRBV27 | CASSVGTSGKETQYF | TGTGCCAGCAGTGTTGGGACTAGCGGGAAAGAGACCCAGTACTTC
TRBJ2-1 | . | . | TRBV7-9 | CASSSGLTLGNEQFF | TGTGCCAGCAGCTCTGGACTGACCCTGGGAAATGAGCAGTTCTTC
TRBJ2-3 | . | TRBD1 | TRBV11-1 | CASSSTGSADTQYF | TGTGCCAGCAGCTCGACAGGGTCGGCAGATACGCAGTATTTT
TRBJ2-1 | many | . | TRBV28 | CASSLQPLLNEQFF | TGTGCCAGCAGTCTCCAGCCACTACTCAATGAGCAGTTCTTC
TRBJ2-5 | many | . | TRBV6-5 | CASSYWASLETQYF | TGTGCCAGCAGTTACTGGGCCTCCCTGGAGACCCAGTACTTC
TRBJ2-1 | few | TRBD2 | TRBV20-1 | CSARSPGLGPYNEQFF | TGCAGTGCTAGAAGTCCGGGACTAGGGCCCTACAATGAGCAGTTCTTC
TRBJ1-5 | . | TRBD1 | TRBV19 | CAWRGRMKSNQPQHF | TGTGCCTGGAGGGGGCGCATGAAGAGCAATCAGCCCCAGCATTTT
TRBJ2-3 | few | . | TRBV12-3/TRBV12-4 | CASSFVHTDTQYF | TGTGCCAGCAGTTTCGTCCACACAGATACGCAGTATTTT
TRBJ2-2 | few | . | TRBV14 | CASSQFGVTGELFF | TGTGCCAGCAGCCAATTTGGGGTCACCGGGGAGCTGTTTTTT
TRBJ2-1 | few | . | TRBV9 | CASSGRGGAYNEQFF | TGTGCCAGCAGCGGGAGAGGAGGGGCGTACAATGAGCAGTTCTTC
TRBJ2-7 | . | . | TRBV28 | CASSLWPRGSYEQYF | TGTGCCAGCAGTTTATGGCCCAGGGGTTCCTACGAGCAGTACTTC
TRBJ2-5 | many | . | TRBV11-2 | CASSFRLAETQYF | TGTGCCAGCAGCTTTAGGCTAGCCGAGACCCAGTACTTC
TRBJ1-6 | . | TRBD1 | TRBV20-1 | CSAREGQASSYNSPLHF | TGCAGTGCTAGAGAGGGACAGGCATCCTCCTATAATTCACCCCTCCACTTT
TRBJ2-7 | many | . | TRBV27 | CASSFSSGSYEQYF | TGCGCCAGCAGCTTCAGTAGCGGCTCCTACGAGCAGTACTTC
TRBJ2-5 | few | TRBD2 | TRBV3-1 | CASSQVLLAGGPETQYF | TGTGCCAGCAGCCAAGTTTTACTAGCGGGAGGCCCAGAGACCCAGTACTTC
TRBJ1-4 | . | . | TRBV28 | CASSPRMGIGEKLFF | TGTGCCAGCAGTCCACGAATGGGGATAGGGGAAAAACTGTTTTTT